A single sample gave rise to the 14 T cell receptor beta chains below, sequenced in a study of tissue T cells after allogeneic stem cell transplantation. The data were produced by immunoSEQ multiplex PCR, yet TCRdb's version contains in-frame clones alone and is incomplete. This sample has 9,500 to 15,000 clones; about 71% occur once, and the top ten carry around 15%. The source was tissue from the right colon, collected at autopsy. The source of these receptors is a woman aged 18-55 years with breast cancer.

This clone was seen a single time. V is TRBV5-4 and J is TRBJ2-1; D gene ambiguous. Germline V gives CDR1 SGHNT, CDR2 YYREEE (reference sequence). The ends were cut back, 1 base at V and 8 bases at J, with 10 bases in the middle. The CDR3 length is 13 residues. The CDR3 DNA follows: TGTGCCAGCAGCTTGATAGGTCGGGATGAGCAGTTCTTC. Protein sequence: CASSLIGRDEQFF.

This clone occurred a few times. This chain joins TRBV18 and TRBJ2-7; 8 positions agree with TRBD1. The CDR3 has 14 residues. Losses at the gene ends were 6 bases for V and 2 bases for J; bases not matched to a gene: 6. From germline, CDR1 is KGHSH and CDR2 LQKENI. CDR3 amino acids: CASSLDRGPYEQYF. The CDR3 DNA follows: TGTGCCAGCTCCCTCGACAGGGGACCCTACGAGCAGTACTTC.

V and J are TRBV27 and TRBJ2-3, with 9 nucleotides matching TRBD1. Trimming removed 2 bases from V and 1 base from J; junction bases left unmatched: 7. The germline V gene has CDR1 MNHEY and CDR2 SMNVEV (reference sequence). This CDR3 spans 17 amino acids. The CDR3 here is CASSLGARQGGTDTQYF. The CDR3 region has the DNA TGTGCCAGCAGTTTAGGGGCGAGACAGGGGGGCACAGATACGCAGTATTTT.

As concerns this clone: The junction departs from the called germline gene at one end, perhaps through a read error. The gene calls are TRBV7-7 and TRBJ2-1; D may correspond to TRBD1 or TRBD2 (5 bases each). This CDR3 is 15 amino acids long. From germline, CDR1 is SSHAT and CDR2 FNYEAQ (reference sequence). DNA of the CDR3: TGTGCTAGCAGCTTAGGGACGGCAGACACCAATGAGCAGTTCTTC. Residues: CASSLGTADTNEQFF. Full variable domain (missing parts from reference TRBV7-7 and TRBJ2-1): GAGVSQSPRYKVTKRGQDVTLRCDPISSHATLYWYQQALGQGPEFLTYFNYEAQPDKSGLPSDRFSAERPEGSISTLTIQRTEQRDSAMYRCASSLGTADTNEQFFGPGTRLTVL.

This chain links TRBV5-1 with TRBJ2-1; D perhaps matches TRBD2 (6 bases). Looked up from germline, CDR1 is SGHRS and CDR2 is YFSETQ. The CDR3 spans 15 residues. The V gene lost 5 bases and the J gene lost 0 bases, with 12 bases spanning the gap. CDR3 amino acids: CASSRDSRSYNEQFF. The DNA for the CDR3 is TGCGCCAGCAGTAGGGACTCTCGCTCCTACAATGAGCAGTTCTTC.

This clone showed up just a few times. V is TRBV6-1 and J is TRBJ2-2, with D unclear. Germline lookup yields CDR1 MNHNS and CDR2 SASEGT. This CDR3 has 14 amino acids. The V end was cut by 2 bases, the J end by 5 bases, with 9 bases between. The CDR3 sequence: CASSESGRTGELFF. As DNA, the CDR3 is TGTGCCAGCAGTGAATCGGGCCGGACCGGGGAGCTGTTTTTT.

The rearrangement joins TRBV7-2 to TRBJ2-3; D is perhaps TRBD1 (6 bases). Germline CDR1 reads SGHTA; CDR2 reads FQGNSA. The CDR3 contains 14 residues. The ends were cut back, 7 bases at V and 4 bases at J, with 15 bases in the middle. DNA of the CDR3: TGTGCCAGCACCCTCGGTGAGGGGGCAGATACGCAGTATTTT. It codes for CASTLGEGADTQYF.

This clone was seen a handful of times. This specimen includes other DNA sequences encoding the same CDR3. The CDR3 DNA is TGTGCCAGCAGTTTATGGGGCGTAGGCACTGAAGCTTTCTTT. This codes for CASSLWGVGTEAFF. The rearrangement uses TRBV28 and TRBJ1-1, with unresolved D. CDR1 is MDHEN, CDR2 SYDVKM, per germline. V was clipped by 0 bases and J by 4 bases, with 9 bases between them. The CDR3 covers 14 residues.

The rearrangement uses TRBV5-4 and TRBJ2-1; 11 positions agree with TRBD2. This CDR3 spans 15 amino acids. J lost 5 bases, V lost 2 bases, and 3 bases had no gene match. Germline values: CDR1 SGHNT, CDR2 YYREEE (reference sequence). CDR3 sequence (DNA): TGTGCCAGCAGCTTAGCTAGCGGGGGGCACAATGAGCAGTTCTTC. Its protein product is CASSLASGGHNEQFF.

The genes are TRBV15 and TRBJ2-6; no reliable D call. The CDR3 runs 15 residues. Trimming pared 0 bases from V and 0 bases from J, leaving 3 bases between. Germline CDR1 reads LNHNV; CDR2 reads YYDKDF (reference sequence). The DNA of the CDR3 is TGTGCCACCAGCAGAGATCCCTCTGGGGCCAACGTCCTGACTTTC. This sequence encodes CATSRDPSGANVLTF.

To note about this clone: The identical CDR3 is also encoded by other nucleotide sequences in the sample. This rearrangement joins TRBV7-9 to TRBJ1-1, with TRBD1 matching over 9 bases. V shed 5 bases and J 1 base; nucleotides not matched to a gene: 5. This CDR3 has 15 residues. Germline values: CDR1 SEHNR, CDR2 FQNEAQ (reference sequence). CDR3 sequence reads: CASSPDRGWNTEAFF. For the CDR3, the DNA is TGTGCCAGCAGCCCCGACAGGGGGTGGAACACTGAAGCTTTCTTT.

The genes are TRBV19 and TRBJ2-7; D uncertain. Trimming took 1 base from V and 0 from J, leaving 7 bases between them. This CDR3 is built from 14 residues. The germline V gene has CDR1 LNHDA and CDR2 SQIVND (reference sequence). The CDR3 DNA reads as TGTGCCAGTAGTATAGGAGATCGCTCCTACGAGCAGTACTTC. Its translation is CASSIGDRSYEQYF.

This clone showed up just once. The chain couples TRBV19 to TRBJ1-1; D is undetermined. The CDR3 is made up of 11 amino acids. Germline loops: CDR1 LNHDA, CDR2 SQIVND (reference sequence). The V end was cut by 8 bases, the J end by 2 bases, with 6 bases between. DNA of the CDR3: TGTGCCAGTGCACGTAACACTGAAGCTTTCTTT. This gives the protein CASARNTEAFF.

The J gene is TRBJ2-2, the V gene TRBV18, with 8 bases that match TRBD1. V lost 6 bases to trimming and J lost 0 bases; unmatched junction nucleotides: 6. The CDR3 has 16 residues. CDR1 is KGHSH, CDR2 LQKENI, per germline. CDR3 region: CASSPRTGTNTGELFF. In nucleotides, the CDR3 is TGTGCCAGCTCTCCTCGGACAGGGACGAACACCGGGGAGCTGTTTTTT.